The clone carrying this TCR beta chain was detected a few times. Antigen specificity is unknown. The data are from a study of beta chain features in type 1 diabetes. Study overall: When patients were set against healthy donors, age, gender and cell yields were similar.

Expressed TCRB transcripts were sequenced after all isolated RNA was converted to cDNA. The table came from immunoSEQ multiplex PCR; TCRdb's copy has only in-frame clones and leaves some out. The sample carries roughly 330,000 clones, about 13% recorded once. Whole-study results and caveats: TCRB CDR3s were moderately but significantly shorter in Type 1 diabetes patients in all four CD4+ subsets. TCRB rearrangement may or may not be influenced by HLA type; here this remained unresolved.

Donors contributed one heparinised blood draw apiece, averaging roughly 0.12 L. Using CD45RO/CCR7/CD25/CD127/CD95/CD27, CD4+ naive, central memory, regulatory and stem cell-like memory cells were sorted. The CDR3 consists of 16 residues. Germline V lookup: CDR1 SGHNT, CDR2 YYREEE (reference sequence). V dropped 3 bases and J dropped 1; count of bases not matched to a gene: 6. Material for sequencing was naive CD4+ T cells from blood. The sequence was collected from a woman aged 18-29 years with type 1 diabetes. This chain connects TRBV5-4 to TRBJ2-2; TRBD1 matches at 7 bases. CDR3 nucleotide sequence: TGTGCCAGCAGCTCCCCCGGGACAGTGAACACCGGGGAGCTGTTTTTT. Protein: CASSSPGTVNTGELFF.